This TCR beta chain was documented in a study of T-cell reconstitution after alpha-beta-depleted transplantation in children. V was clipped by 4 bases and J by 3 bases; unmatched bases: 6. CDR1 is SEHNR and CDR2 is FQNEAQ in the germline V gene (reference sequence). The CDR3 contains 15 residues. Ten or more counts support this clonotype. Library preparation (for TCRbeta) was performed with unique molecular identifiers. From the PCR reads, TCRdb called clonotypes with MiXCR, one entry per CDR3 protein. This sample carries a few hundred thousand distinct CDR3 sequences, around 9.7% of them seen once, and the ten largest clones take around 5.1%.

The source is a human donor who donated a stem cell graft to a child with SCID. The specimen comprised PBMCs from the stem cell graft donor, sampled from the stem cell graft. V usage is TRBV7-9 and J usage is TRBJ1-5; 7 positions agree with TRBD1. CDR3 sequence reads: CASSSDRAFNQPQHF. CDR3 coding DNA: TGTGCCAGCAGCTCCGACAGGGCGTTCAATCAGCCCCAGCATTTT. Filled out from reference TRBV7-9 and TRBJ1-5, the complete variable domain reads DTGVSQNPRHKITKRGQNVTFRCDPISEHNRLYWYRQTLGQGPEFLTYFQNEAQLEKSRLLSDRFSAERPKGSFSTLEIQRTEQGDSAMYLCASSSDRAFNQPQHFGDGTRLSIL.